This entry lists 31 T cell receptor beta chains sequenced from one sample in a study of identical twins. Each CDR3 protein gets one entry after TCRdb re-called the 5' RACE reads with MiXCR. The data hold hundreds of thousands of distinct CDR3 sequences, with about 12% observed a single time. These data also featured in a second study, about yellow fever vaccine responses in identical twins.

Sequenced input: PBMCs. These receptors were collected from a woman aged 18-30 years in good health.

As DNA, the CDR3 is TGTGCCAGCAGTTTAAGGAAGTCAAATACGCAGTATTTT. It codes for CASSLRKSNTQYF. V and J are TRBV27 and TRBJ2-3; D gene uncertain. Germline CDR1 reads MNHEY; CDR2 reads SMNVEV (reference sequence). The CDR3 spans 13 residues. With 2 bases removed from V and 7 bases from J, the gap between germline ends came to 10 bases.

This clonotype was seen a few times. The chain is built from TRBV6-5 and TRBJ1-5; 8 bases are shared with TRBD1. J was trimmed by 4 bases and V by 3 bases; bases with no gene match: 8. The CDR3 sequence is 16 residues long. Germline CDR1 MNHEY, CDR2 SVGAGI. As DNA, the CDR3 is TGTGCCAGCAGTTATAGCGGACAGGGAGGGAATCAGCCCCAGCATTTT. Translation gives CASSYSGQGGNQPQHF.

This clonotype was seen more than once but under ten times. The J gene is TRBJ2-5, the V gene TRBV29-1; maybe TRBD2 (7 bases). The V gene lost 6 bases and the J gene lost 2 bases, with 19 bases spanning the gap. Germline loops: CDR1 SQVTM, CDR2 ANQGSEA. The CDR3 has 15 amino acids. The CDR3 DNA is TGCAGCGTGAGGGGGGAACAGGGAGGGCAAGAGACCCAGTACTTC. Protein: CSVRGEQGGQETQYF. The full variable domain, rest sourced from reference TRBV29-1 and TRBJ2-5, is SAVISQKPSRDICQRGTSLTIQCQVDSQVTMMFWYRQQPGQSLTLIATANQGSEATYESGFVIDKFPISRPNLTFSTLTVSNMSPEDSSIYLCSVRGEQGGQETQYFGPGTRLLVL.

CDR3 sequence: CAIRAAGDQYF. Here the CDR3 DNA reads TGTGCCATCAGGGCGGCGGGTGACCAGTACTTC. This chain links TRBV10-3 with TRBJ2-5; D may be TRBD2 (5 bases). Trimming shortened V by 6 bases and J by 10 bases, and 12 bases separated the two germline ends. CDR1 is ENHRY and CDR2 is SYGVKD in the germline V gene. This CDR3 has 11 amino acids.

This clonotype has just a few counts. The chain uses TRBV7-6 and TRBJ2-1; 11 bases match TRBD2. CDR1 and CDR2 (germline): SGHVS, FNYEAQ. The V and J ends lost 3 bases and 5 bases, in that order; junction bases with no gene match: 6. This CDR3 is 16 amino acids long. CDR3 in amino acids: CASSFGLAGFHNEQFF. The CDR3 region has the DNA TGTGCCAGCAGCTTTGGACTAGCGGGTTTTCACAATGAGCAGTTCTTC.

This sequence joins TRBV12-3 or TRBV12-4 and TRBJ1-1; unclear D gene. The germline V and J ends were trimmed by 4 bases and 11 bases, with 20 bases remaining between them. The CDR3 is made up of 14 amino acids. The CDR3 DNA reads TGTGCCAGCAGTTCCCGGGCGCCCAGCGAATCCGCTTTCTTT. It encodes CASSSRAPSESAFF.

The V call is TRBV18, the J call TRBJ2-1, with TRBD2 identical over 10 bases. This CDR3 spans 20 amino acids. In germline, CDR1 is KGHSH, CDR2 LQKENI. V was pared by 3 bases and J by 7 bases, with 21 bases of the junction left unmatched. This CDR3 reads CASSPVMEQGSGRAGNEQFF. CDR3 bases: TGTGCCAGCTCACCCGTAATGGAACAGGGAAGCGGGAGGGCCGGTAATGAGCAGTTCTTC.

This clonotype has more than one count but fewer than ten. V is TRBV10-3 and J is TRBJ1-4; D is unclear. Germline assignment: CDR1 ENHRY and CDR2 SYGVKD. The CDR3 contains 13 residues. Trimming removed 8 bases at V and 8 bases at J, with 15 bases between. This chain's CDR3 is CAIQRALGEKLFF. CDR3 in DNA: TGTGCCATCCAGCGGGCCCTGGGAGAAAAACTGTTTTTT.

Here the CDR3 reads CAISRSDRGAYNEQFF. Here the CDR3 DNA reads TGTGCCATCAGTAGATCCGACAGGGGAGCCTACAATGAGCAGTTCTTC. The V call is TRBV10-3, the J call TRBJ2-1; 8 bases agree with TRBD1. The CDR3 loop spans 16 amino acids. The germline V gene has CDR1 ENHRY and CDR2 SYGVKD. The junction had 8 bases not matched to a gene; V was cut back by 5 bases and J by 2 bases.

The chain is built from TRBV5-1 and TRBJ2-2; 7 positions match TRBD1. V shed 5 bases, J shed 3 bases, and the junction held 10 bases outside the gene matches. CDR3 length equals 16 residues. The germline CDR1 and CDR2 sequences are SGHRS and YFSETQ. CDR3 in amino acids: CASRTRQGVYTGELFF. The DNA of the CDR3 is TGCGCCAGCAGAACAAGGCAGGGGGTGTACACCGGGGAGCTGTTTTTT. Drawing the rest from reference TRBV5-1 and TRBJ2-2, the complete variable domain is KAGVTQTPRYLIKTRGQQVTLSCSPISGHRSVSWYQQTPGQGLQFLFEYFSETQRNKGNFPGRFSGRQFSNSRSEMNVSTLELGDSALYLCASRTRQGVYTGELFFGEGSRLTVL.

This rearrangement joins TRBV20-1 to TRBJ1-1; 9 bases are a match to TRBD1. This CDR3 is 14 amino acids long. Trimming at V came to 6 bases and at J to 4 bases, leaving 9 bases not matched to a gene. CDR1 is DFQATT and CDR2 is SNEGSKA in the germline V gene (reference sequence). CDR3 DNA: TGCAGTGCCAGTAAGACAGGGGGAAGCACTGAAGCTTTCTTT. Amino acid sequence: CSASKTGGSTEAFF.

There are a few counts of this clonotype. The rearrangement links TRBV28 to TRBJ2-5; D may be TRBD1 (6 bases). Trimming removed 3 bases from V and 0 bases from J, with 11 bases in between. The germline CDR1 and CDR2 sequences are MDHEN and SYDVKM. The CDR3 length is 15 residues. CDR3 loop: CASSFGGPYQETQYF. CDR3 in DNA: TGTGCCAGCAGTTTTGGGGGCCCTTACCAAGAGACCCAGTACTTC.

Many counts were recorded for this clonotype. CDR3 coding DNA: TGCAGCGTTGAAGTGATAGGCTCCGGGGAGCTGTTTTTT. Translating it yields CSVEVIGSGELFF. J is TRBJ2-2 and V is TRBV29-1; D gene uncertain. Trimming cost V 1 base and J 6 bases, with 9 bases left between them. Germline V gives CDR1 SQVTM, CDR2 ANQGSEA. The CDR3 length is 13 residues.

This clonotype was seen a handful of times. This rearrangement joins TRBV10-3 to TRBJ2-1; the D is unclear. V dropped 3 bases and J dropped 4 bases, with 13 bases sitting between them. The CDR3 length is 15 residues. Per germline, CDR1 ENHRY and CDR2 SYGVKD. This CDR3 reads CAISEWVRSYNEQFF. CDR3 nucleotides: TGTGCCATCAGTGAATGGGTCAGATCGTACAATGAGCAGTTCTTC.

This clonotype has just a few counts. This rearrangement joins TRBV6-5 to TRBJ1-1; no reliable D call. The length of the CDR3 is 15 residues. Germline V gene lookup returns CDR1 MNHEY and CDR2 SVGAGI. V was cut by 3 bases and J by 4 bases, with 15 bases left in between. CDR3 DNA sequence: TGTGCCAGCAGTTATAGCCGGGATCCCGTCACTGAAGCTTTCTTT. As protein: CASSYSRDPVTEAFF.

This clonotype was counted at least ten times. J is TRBJ2-1 and V is TRBV4-2; D not resolved. CDR1 is LGHNA and CDR2 is YNFKEQ in the germline V gene. This CDR3 comprises 16 residues. Trimming left V 4 bases short and J 0 bases short, with 13 bases between. The CDR3 reads CASSLLTRSSYNEQFF. CDR3 DNA sequence: TGTGCCAGCAGCCTCTTAACCCGGAGCTCCTACAATGAGCAGTTCTTC.

This clonotype was observed a handful of times. This chain connects TRBV7-9 to TRBJ2-3; D not resolved. The germline V gene encodes CDR1 SEHNR and CDR2 FQNEAQ (reference sequence). V shed 1 base and J shed 4 bases, with 15 bases lying between them. CDR3 size: 16 residues. CDR3 region: CASSLVRQRPPDTQYF. The CDR3 bases are TGTGCCAGCAGCTTAGTACGGCAGCGCCCCCCAGATACGCAGTATTTT.

In this sample, this clonotype turned up a few times. J is TRBJ2-6 and V is TRBV9; TRBD1 might be the D (7 bases). Per the germline V gene, CDR1 is SGDLS and CDR2 is YYNGEE. The V end was cut by 2 bases, the J end by 0 bases, with 15 bases between. There are 18 residues in the CDR3. In nucleotides, the CDR3 is TGTGCCAGCAGCGTGGGGGGACAGCCTAACTCTGGGGCCAACGTCCTGACTTTC. Its protein is CASSVGGQPNSGANVLTF.

Only a few counts were recorded for this clonotype. The rearrangement links TRBV12-3 or TRBV12-4 to TRBJ2-3; 14 bases line up with TRBD2. Trimming removed 6 bases from V and 4 bases from J; junction bases left unmatched: 9. The CDR3 consists of 17 residues. CDR3 nucleotides: TGTGCCAGCAGCGGAACCGGGACTAGCGGGAGTTCAGATACGCAGTATTTT. Its protein is CASSGTGTSGSSDTQYF.

Only a few counts were recorded for this clonotype. This chain uses TRBV2 with TRBJ2-7; weak D call: TRBD2 (6 bases). V was clipped by 6 bases and J by 4 bases, with 13 bases between them. There are 13 residues in the CDR3. Germline V lookup: CDR1 SNHLY, CDR2 FYNNEI. The CDR3 region has the DNA TGTGCCAGCAGACCCCCGGGGGAGTACGAGCAGTACTTC. This codes for CASRPPGEYEQYF.

The sample holds a few counts of this clonotype. The V and J genes are TRBV20-1 and TRBJ2-2; 8 bases agree with TRBD2. The CDR3 loop spans 15 amino acids. The V gene's germline CDR1 is DFQATT and CDR2 SNEGSKA (reference sequence). V lost 5 bases, J lost 0 bases, and 5 bases stayed unmatched. CDR3 protein: CSAPTSGTNTGELFF. The DNA of the CDR3 is TGCAGTGCTCCCACTAGCGGAACGAACACCGGGGAGCTGTTTTTT.

The rearrangement uses TRBV15 and TRBJ2-5; 7 bases are a match to TRBD2. The CDR3 has 14 residues. Per the germline V gene, CDR1 is LNHNV and CDR2 is YYDKDF (reference sequence). V was clipped by 3 bases and J by 5 bases; unmatched bases: 6. The CDR3 bases are TGTGCCACCAGCAGGGGACTAACGGATGAGACCCAGTACTTC. Translating it yields CATSRGLTDETQYF. Full variable domain (outside the CDR3, taken from reference TRBV15 and TRBJ2-5): DAMVIQNPRYQVTQFGKPVTLSCSQTLNHNVMYWYQQKSSQAPKLLFHYYDKDFNNEADTPDNFQSRRPNTSFCFLDIRSPGLGDTAMYLCATSRGLTDETQYFGPGTRLLVL.

This clonotype was seen many times. The chain carries TRBV28 and TRBJ2-2; a weak D match, TRBD2 (6 bases). V was trimmed by 4 bases and J by 4 bases, leaving 13 bases between them. This CDR3 region has 15 residues. The germline V gene has CDR1 MDHEN and CDR2 SYDVKM. The CDR3 DNA sequence: TGTGCCAGCAGTTCCATCCGGAGGGGCACCGGGGAGCTGTTTTTT. It is translated as CASSSIRRGTGELFF.

This clonotype was found a few times. The genes are TRBV5-1 and TRBJ2-5; D is perhaps TRBD1 (5 bases). Trimming pared 3 bases from V and 0 bases from J, leaving 27 bases between. The CDR3 contains 20 residues. Germline CDR1 and CDR2: SGHRS and YFSETQ. CDR3 sequence reads: CASSSPRTLTVWADQETQYF. The CDR3 bases are TGCGCCAGCAGCTCTCCCCGAACCCTGACAGTATGGGCCGACCAAGAGACCCAGTACTTC.

This clonotype was counted at least ten times. The chain joins TRBV15 to TRBJ2-4, with D possibly TRBD1 on 5 matching bases. The CDR3 loop spans 20 amino acids. Trimming cost V 0 bases and J 0 bases, with 21 bases left between them. Looked up from germline, CDR1 is LNHNV and CDR2 is YYDKDF (reference sequence). This CDR3 is CATSRDWSGAGQIAKNIQYF. CDR3 sequence (DNA): TGTGCCACCAGCAGAGATTGGTCCGGCGCAGGGCAAATAGCCAAAAACATTCAGTACTTC.

V is TRBV9 and J is TRBJ2-1, with 10 bases that match TRBD2. This CDR3 has 16 amino acids. V lost 4 bases, J lost 3 bases, and 7 bases stayed unmatched. Germline CDR1 and CDR2: SGDLS and YYNGEE. The CDR3 DNA sequence: TGTGCCAGCAGCCCAGGGACTAGCGAGAACTACAATGAGCAGTTCTTC. The encoded protein is CASSPGTSENYNEQFF.

This rearrangement joins TRBV11-2 to TRBJ1-4, with D perhaps TRBD1 (5 bases). Germline V gives CDR1 SGHAT, CDR2 FQNNGV. The CDR3 runs to 16 residues. V gave up 8 bases and J gave up 8 bases, with 24 bases separating them. The CDR3 protein is CASRRGERGSEEKLFF. For the CDR3, the DNA is TGTGCCAGCCGCCGAGGGGAGCGGGGGTCTGAGGAAAAACTGTTTTTT.

This clonotype was found a few times. The chain couples TRBV7-6 to TRBJ2-5; the D call may be TRBD1 or TRBD2 (6 bases each). CDR3 length: 16 residues. V shed 0 bases and J shed 5 bases, with 16 bases lying between them. Germline assignment: CDR1 SGHVS and CDR2 FNYEAQ. The CDR3 DNA follows: TGTGCCAGCAGCTTAGCGGGGGGCCGTTTTAGGGAGACCCAGTACTTC. Its protein product is CASSLAGGRFRETQYF.

V and J are TRBV14 and TRBJ2-7; D might be TRBD1 (5 bases). This CDR3 has 15 residues. V was cut by 1 base and J by 3 bases, with 13 bases left in between. CDR1 is SGHDN, CDR2 FVKESK, per germline. The CDR3 is CASSQGQSSFYEQYV. Written as DNA, the CDR3 is TGTGCCAGCAGCCAAGGACAGTCGTCGTTCTACGAGCAGTACGTC.

This clonotype was detected only a few times. The chain couples TRBV20-1 to TRBJ2-1; 8 bases agree with TRBD2. After removal of 3 bases from V and 2 bases from J, the junction contained 6 bases not matched to a gene. The CDR3 consists of 15 residues. Germline V CDR1 and CDR2: DFQATT, SNEGSKA (reference sequence). CDR3 coding DNA: TGCAGTGCTAGGCACGGTAGCGGGACCTACAATGAGCAGTTCTTC. It translates to CSARHGSGTYNEQFF.

Only a few counts were recorded for this clonotype. The chain employs TRBV11-3 and TRBJ2-5; TRBD2 aligns across 11 bases. Germline V gene lookup returns CDR1 SGHNT and CDR2 YENEEA. This CDR3 contains 16 residues. Losses at the gene ends were 5 bases for V and 1 base for J; bases not matched to a gene: 6. DNA for the CDR3: TGTGCCAGCAGCCCCTGGACTAGCGGGTCCCAAGAGACCCAGTACTTC. Translated, it gives CASSPWTSGSQETQYF.